This T cell receptor beta chain originates from a study of regulatory T cells in long-lasting Graves disease. This clonotype was detected many times. Its antigen is not known. Time point indicated: newly diagnosed GD, antithyroid drugs for less than 3 months. With RNA extracted from PBMCs as input, the TCR library was made. Construction of TCR beta libraries relied on iRepertoire HTBI primers and on Arm-PCR targeting CDR3 regions. TCRdb passed the multiplex PCR reads through MiXCR, listing each CDR3 protein once. The sample has around 450,000 distinct CDR3 sequences, 15% seen once; the top ten hold around 7.6%. Notes on the study in general: Newly diagnosed disease favored TRBV20-1 and TRBJ2-1 over persistent disease.

V shed 4 bases and J 5 bases; nucleotides not matched to a gene: 5. The CDR3 loop spans 13 amino acids. Germline V CDR1 and CDR2: SGHRS, YFSETQ. A further study also used this sample, focusing on T cells in Graves' hyperthyroidism and ophthalmopathy.

The origin of this receptor is a woman in her 40s with Graves disease. The chain joins TRBV5-1 to TRBJ2-7, with 8 bases lining up with TRBD1. The sequenced sample was peripheral blood mononuclear cells (PBMCs), obtained at new diagnosis, from a patient treated with antithyroid drugs. The CDR3 region has the DNA TGCGCCAGCAGCATAGGACAGGGCCACGAGCAGTACTTC. Translated, it gives CASSIGQGHEQYF.